These 32 T cell receptor beta chains share one sample of origin, sequenced in a study of human T cells and chemical hapten exposure. TCRdb redid the calling of the 5' RACE reads with MiXCR, one entry per CDR3 protein. Found here are approximately 80,000 distinct CDR3 sequences, about 16% of them singletons; the top ten hold over 6.5%. The authors extracted total RNA from unfractionated whole blood. These receptors were obtained from a female donor in good health.

This clonotype occurred a few times. The chain joins TRBV4-3 to TRBJ2-7, with TRBD1 matching 7 bases. V dropped 1 base and J dropped 2; count of bases not matched to a gene: 5. CDR1 and CDR2 from the germline V gene are LGHNA and YSLEER. This CDR3 spans 15 amino acids. Here the CDR3 reads CASSQGTGYAYEQYF. CDR3 coding DNA: TGCGCCAGCAGCCAAGGGACAGGTTATGCCTACGAGCAGTACTTC.

This clonotype was found a few times. The chain carries TRBV20-1 and TRBJ2-1, with 12 nucleotides matching TRBD2. Germline V gene lookup returns CDR1 DFQATT and CDR2 SNEGSKA (reference sequence). The CDR3 spans 14 residues. J gave up 8 bases and V 5 bases, and 7 bases lay outside the gene matches. DNA for the CDR3: TGCAGTGCTCCAAGACTAGCGGGAGATCATGAGCAGTTCTTC. Protein product: CSAPRLAGDHEQFF.

The chain has TRBV5-6 and TRBJ2-1, with D perhaps matching TRBD2 (6 bases). Germline V gene sequence: CDR1 SGHDT, CDR2 YYEEEE. This CDR3 region has 15 residues. Trimming pared 4 bases from V and 0 bases from J, leaving 11 bases between. CDR3 loop: CASSRGGSSYNEQFF. CDR3 DNA sequence: TGTGCCAGCAGCCGTGGGGGGAGCTCCTACAATGAGCAGTTCTTC.

This clonotype was counted at least ten times. The chain has TRBV20-1 and TRBJ2-1; 9 bases fit TRBD1. J was trimmed by 6 bases and V by 7 bases; bases with no gene match: 7. This CDR3 has 13 amino acids. The germline V gene encodes CDR1 DFQATT and CDR2 SNEGSKA (reference sequence). The CDR3 nucleotides read TGCAGTGGGGTGGACAGGGGAATCAATGAGCAGTTCTTC. As protein: CSGVDRGINEQFF.

This clonotype came up a few times. The chain links TRBV24-1 to TRBJ2-6, with TRBD1 matching over 11 bases. The germline V gene encodes CDR1 KGHDR and CDR2 SFDVKD. CDR3 length equals 17 residues. Trimming removed 3 bases from V and 3 bases from J; junction bases left unmatched: 3. The CDR3 DNA is TGTGCCACCAGTGATGGACAGGGGGCGAATGGGGCCAACGTCCTGACTTTC. Encoded protein: CATSDGQGANGANVLTF.

The rearrangement joins TRBV18 to TRBJ1-1; D unresolved. With 3 bases removed from V and 1 base from J, the gap between germline ends came to 12 bases. Germline V gene lookup returns CDR1 KGHSH and CDR2 LQKENI. The CDR3 contains 15 residues. In DNA, the CDR3 is TGTGCCAGCTCACCTGCAGTTTTGGGGAACACTGAAGCTTTCTTT. Encoded protein: CASSPAVLGNTEAFF.

The chain couples TRBV12-3 or TRBV12-4 to TRBJ2-3; 8 nucleotides match TRBD2. V gave up 5 bases and J gave up 8 bases; unmatched junction bases: 12. The CDR3 spans 15 residues. CDR3 nucleotides: TGTGCCAGCAGTCCCATGCGGGGGGCGATATTTACGCAGTATTTT. As protein: CASSPMRGAIFTQYF.

The genes are TRBV28 and TRBJ1-6; TRBD1 is a possible D gene (6 bases). CDR3 length equals 14 residues. Germline-derived CDR1 and CDR2 are MDHEN and SYDVKM. V was shortened by 7 bases and J by 3 bases, with 10 bases between the two germline ends. Written as DNA, the CDR3 is TGTGCCAGCATTCGGGGGCTCTATAATTCACCCCTCCACTTT. Protein product: CASIRGLYNSPLHF.

This clonotype turned up a few times. This chain links TRBV29-1 with TRBJ2-3; perhaps TRBD1 as D (6 bases). V was trimmed by 2 bases and J by 4 bases, leaving 22 bases between them. Germline V gene lookup returns CDR1 SQVTM and CDR2 ANQGSEA. The CDR3 is 17 amino acids. The CDR3 here is CSVEHAPGVGTADTQYF. As DNA, the CDR3 is TGCAGCGTTGAACACGCTCCAGGGGTCGGTACCGCAGATACGCAGTATTTT.

This chain connects TRBV2 to TRBJ1-1; D unresolved. CDR1 and CDR2 (germline): SNHLY, FYNNEI. The length of the CDR3 is 15 residues. Trimming took off 4 bases at V and 7 bases at J, with 19 bases between the two ends. The CDR3 nucleotides read TGTGCCAGCAGTGCTCGGTCGACCGGAACGGGTGAAGCTTTCTTT. The encoded protein is CASSARSTGTGEAFF.

The rearrangement uses TRBV28 and TRBJ1-3, with D hard to call. The CDR3 consists of 14 residues. CDR1 is MDHEN, CDR2 SYDVKM, per germline. Trimming removed 7 bases at V and 2 bases at J, with 12 bases between. In DNA form, the CDR3 reads TGTGCCAGCAAGGCAGACCTAACTGGAAACACCATATATTTT. This codes for CASKADLTGNTIYF.

The chain employs TRBV7-2 and TRBJ1-5; perhaps TRBD1 as D (5 bases). This CDR3 has 14 residues. V lost 1 base, J lost 5 bases, and 9 bases lay in between. The germline gives CDR1 SGHTA, CDR2 FQGNSA. The CDR3 region has the DNA TGTGCCAGCAGCTTAGGACAGACCTATCAGCCCCAGCATTTT. Translating it yields CASSLGQTYQPQHF.

The rearrangement joins TRBV5-1 to TRBJ1-1; 9 bases are a match to TRBD1. V gave up 3 bases and J gave up 8 bases; unmatched junction bases: 5. CDR1 is SGHRS, CDR2 YFSETQ, per germline. The CDR3 is 13 residues long. CDR3 coding DNA: TGCGCCAGCAGCTCGGGACAGGGCCTCGAAGCTTTCTTT. This gives the protein CASSSGQGLEAFF.

This chain uses TRBV6-1 with TRBJ2-1, with D perhaps TRBD2 (5 bases). Germline CDR1 MNHNS, CDR2 SASEGT. CDR3 length: 13 residues. V dropped 4 bases and J dropped 4 bases, with 8 bases sitting between them. The CDR3 DNA reads as TGTGCCAGCAGTGTCGGGATATACAATGAGCAGTTCTTC. It yields the protein CASSVGIYNEQFF.

This clonotype was seen more than once but under ten times. The V call is TRBV27, the J call TRBJ1-6, with a possible D match to TRBD1 (5 bases). CDR1 and CDR2 from the germline V gene are MNHEY and SMNVEV (reference sequence). V was trimmed by 5 bases and J by 9 bases, leaving 17 bases between them. The CDR3 is made up of 15 amino acids. The chain's CDR3 is CASSPQGFGRSPLHF. The CDR3, as DNA: TGTGCCAGCAGTCCGCAGGGTTTCGGGCGTTCACCCCTCCACTTT.

This clonotype has only a few counts. V and J are TRBV5-1 and TRBJ1-1, with 9 bases matching TRBD1. CDR3 length: 15 amino acids. The germline CDR1 and CDR2 sequences are SGHRS and YFSETQ. The V gene end was trimmed by 5 bases and the J gene end by 1 base; junction bases not matched to a gene: 6. The CDR3 DNA is TGCGCCAGCAGTCCACAGGGGGCGGCGAACACTGAAGCTTTCTTT. This translates into CASSPQGAANTEAFF.

This clonotype was recorded at least ten times. The gene calls are TRBV9 and TRBJ1-4; D is ambiguous. In germline, CDR1 is SGDLS, CDR2 YYNGEE. Trimming removed 0 bases from V and 6 bases from J, with 12 bases in between. There are 15 residues in the CDR3. For the CDR3, the DNA is TGTGCCAGCAGCGTAGAGTGGGCGGAAGATGAAAAACTGTTTTTT. Its translation: CASSVEWAEDEKLFF.

This sequence joins TRBV27 and TRBJ1-6; no clear D gene. This CDR3 has 14 amino acids. The germline V gene encodes CDR1 MNHEY and CDR2 SMNVEV (reference sequence). V dropped 5 bases and J dropped 10 bases, with 15 bases sitting between them. CDR3 nucleotides: TGTGCCAGCAGTCCCTTTCCTTTGGGATCACCCCTCCACTTT. Protein product: CASSPFPLGSPLHF.

This clonotype was counted only a few times. The chain uses TRBV18 and TRBJ2-1; D perhaps matches TRBD1 (5 bases). The CDR3 totals 14 residues. The V and J ends lost 6 bases and 1 base respectively, with 10 bases between them. Looked up from germline, CDR1 is KGHSH and CDR2 is LQKENI. CDR3 bases: TGTGCCAGCTCTCGGACACGTTCCTACAATGAGCAGTTCTTC. Its translation is CASSRTRSYNEQFF.

There are a few counts of this clonotype. This rearrangement joins TRBV7-2 to TRBJ1-2, with D perhaps TRBD1 (6 bases). Germline lookup yields CDR1 SGHTA and CDR2 FQGNSA. The V gene lost 1 base and the J gene lost 7 bases, with 13 bases spanning the gap. The CDR3 totals 14 residues. DNA of the CDR3: TGTGCCAGCAGCTTAGTTTTAGACAGGTCTGGCTACACCTTC. Translation gives CASSLVLDRSGYTF. The full variable domain, its missing parts supplied by reference TRBV7-2 and TRBJ1-2, is GAGVSQSPSNKVTEKGKDVELRCDPISGHTALYWYRQSLGQGLEFLIYFQGNSAPDKSGLPSDRFSAERTGGSVSTLTIQRTQQEDSAVYLCASSLVLDRSGYTFGSGTRLTVV.

The table lists this clonotype with a few counts. The V and J genes are TRBV19 and TRBJ1-3, with D possibly being TRBD1 (6 bases). The CDR3 covers 15 residues. The germline V and J ends were trimmed by 6 bases and 0 bases, with 12 bases remaining between them. Germline CDR1 LNHDA, CDR2 SQIVND (reference sequence). CDR3 in amino acids: CASSGQFLSGNTIYF. The CDR3 DNA follows: TGTGCCAGTAGCGGACAGTTTCTCTCTGGAAACACCATATATTTT.

This clonotype has more than one count but fewer than ten. Mismatch with germline at one junction end may stem from a read error. This chain uses TRBV7-2 with TRBJ2-7; perhaps TRBD2 as D (5 bases). In germline, CDR1 is SGHTA, CDR2 FQGNSA. This CDR3 has 12 amino acids. The CDR3 protein is CASSPSPSSLEF. The DNA of the CDR3 is TGTGCCAGCAGCCCCTCCCCCTCATCACTAGAGTTC. The variable domain in full, with the rest retrieved from reference TRBV7-2 and TRBJ2-7, is GAGVSQSPSNKVTEKGKDVELRCDPISGHTALYWYRQSLGQGLEFLIYFQGNSAPDKSGLPSDRFSAERTGGSVSTLTIQRTQQEDSAVYLCASSPSPSSLEFGPGTRLTVT.

The V and J genes are TRBV4-3 and TRBJ1-2; unclear D gene. The CDR3 loop spans 17 amino acids. The V gene's germline CDR1 is LGHNA and CDR2 YSLEER. V was pared by 0 bases and J by 4 bases, with 18 bases between. In nucleotides, the CDR3 is TGCGCCAGCAGCCAAGATATTGGGTTAGCTGGGAGCTATGGCTACACCTTC. Translated, it gives CASSQDIGLAGSYGYTF.

This rearrangement joins TRBV7-2 to TRBJ2-7; no reliable D call. Germline CDR1 and CDR2: SGHTA and FQGNSA. There are 16 residues in the CDR3. V was shortened by 4 bases and J by 2 bases, with 18 bases between the two germline ends. This chain's CDR3 is CASSSMIKGIAYEQYF. As DNA, the CDR3 is TGTGCCAGCAGCTCCATGATAAAAGGGATCGCCTACGAGCAGTACTTC.

The chain joins TRBV20-1 to TRBJ1-2; D unclear. The CDR3 is made up of 11 amino acids. Looked up from germline, CDR1 is DFQATT and CDR2 is SNEGSKA (reference sequence). Between the trimmed V and J ends, which lost 0 bases and 7 bases, there was a span of 6 bases. The CDR3 region has the DNA TGCAGTGCTAGAGAACAAGGTGGCTACACCTTC. This encodes CSAREQGGYTF.

This clonotype was counted a few times. The chain employs TRBV28 and TRBJ1-3; TRBD1 might be the D (5 bases). V was clipped by 5 bases and J by 1 base, with 15 bases between them. This CDR3 spans 16 amino acids. The germline V gene has CDR1 MDHEN and CDR2 SYDVKM. The CDR3 spells CASSTGTERSGNTIYF. The DNA for the CDR3 is TGTGCCAGCAGTACCGGGACGGAGAGATCTGGAAACACCATATATTTT.

This clonotype was counted at least ten times. The genes are TRBV2 and TRBJ2-7; D remains ambiguous. Germline lookup yields CDR1 SNHLY and CDR2 FYNNEI. Trimming removed 6 bases from V and 1 base from J, with 4 bases in between. CDR3 length: 11 amino acids. This CDR3 is CASSTSYEQYF. CDR3 coding DNA: TGTGCCAGCAGCACTTCCTACGAGCAGTACTTC.

The rearrangement joins TRBV4-3 to TRBJ1-1; D possibly corresponds to TRBD1 (5 bases). The CDR3 runs to 16 residues. Trimming removed 1 base from V and 2 bases from J, with 14 bases in between. The germline V gene has CDR1 LGHNA and CDR2 YSLEER. The CDR3 nucleotides read TGCGCCAGCAGCCAAGGGCTAGGGGCGAGCAACACTGAAGCTTTCTTT. This codes for CASSQGLGASNTEAFF.

The chain couples TRBV9 to TRBJ2-5, with D perhaps TRBD1 (5 bases). The CDR3 runs to 14 residues. Germline V gene sequence: CDR1 SGDLS, CDR2 YYNGEE. V lost 4 bases and J 9 bases, leaving 19 bases between the germline ends. This CDR3 is CASSPNPGDRSQYF. Written as DNA, the CDR3 is TGTGCCAGCAGCCCCAATCCGGGCGACAGATCCCAGTACTTC.

This clonotype was picked up a small number of times. The rearrangement links TRBV7-8 to TRBJ2-7; D could derive from TRBD1 or TRBD2 (6 bases each). The germline gives CDR1 SGHVS, CDR2 FQNEAQ. This CDR3 comprises 15 residues. V lost 2 bases to trimming and J lost 2 bases, with 13 bases between them. In nucleotides, the CDR3 is TGTGCCAGCAGCTTAAGGGGGGACGGTCCCTACGAGCAGTACTTC. Translating gives CASSLRGDGPYEQYF.

This chain connects TRBV12-3 or TRBV12-4 to TRBJ1-1, with D perhaps matching TRBD1 (5 bases). This CDR3 comprises 15 residues. V lost 3 bases to trimming and J lost 0 bases, with 11 bases between them. CDR3 protein: CASSFGTGLNTEAFF. DNA for the CDR3: TGTGCCAGCAGTTTCGGTACAGGACTGAACACTGAAGCTTTCTTT.

This clonotype has more than one count but fewer than ten. The J gene is TRBJ2-1, the V gene TRBV6-2 or TRBV6-3; 9 positions match TRBD1. Germline-derived CDR1 and CDR2 are MNHEY and SVGEGT. V was pared by 4 bases and J by 2 bases, with 3 bases of the junction left unmatched. The CDR3 contains 15 residues. CDR3 in DNA: TGTGCCAGCAGTTCCCGACAGGGGGCCTACAATGAGCAGTTCTTC. The encoded protein is CASSSRQGAYNEQFF.